This TCR beta chain comes out of a study of control samples from healthy donors and cancer patients. Clones were read by immunoSEQ multiplex PCR, and TCRdb kept only the in-frame ones, dropping some. The sample comprises 99,000 or so clones, about 83% of which are singletons, and less than 15% rests with the top ten. Between the trimmed V and J ends, which lost 3 bases and 2 bases, there was a span of 7 bases. This CDR3 spans 13 amino acids. The germline gives CDR1 MNHNS, CDR2 SASEGT. The source is a woman aged 50 to 60 in good health. Sequencing used blood. V is TRBV6-1 and J is TRBJ1-2; TRBD1 is a possible D gene (6 bases). DNA for the CDR3: TGTGCCAGCAGTGATACAGGGAACTATGGCTACACCTTC. Its translation is CASSDTGNYGYTF.